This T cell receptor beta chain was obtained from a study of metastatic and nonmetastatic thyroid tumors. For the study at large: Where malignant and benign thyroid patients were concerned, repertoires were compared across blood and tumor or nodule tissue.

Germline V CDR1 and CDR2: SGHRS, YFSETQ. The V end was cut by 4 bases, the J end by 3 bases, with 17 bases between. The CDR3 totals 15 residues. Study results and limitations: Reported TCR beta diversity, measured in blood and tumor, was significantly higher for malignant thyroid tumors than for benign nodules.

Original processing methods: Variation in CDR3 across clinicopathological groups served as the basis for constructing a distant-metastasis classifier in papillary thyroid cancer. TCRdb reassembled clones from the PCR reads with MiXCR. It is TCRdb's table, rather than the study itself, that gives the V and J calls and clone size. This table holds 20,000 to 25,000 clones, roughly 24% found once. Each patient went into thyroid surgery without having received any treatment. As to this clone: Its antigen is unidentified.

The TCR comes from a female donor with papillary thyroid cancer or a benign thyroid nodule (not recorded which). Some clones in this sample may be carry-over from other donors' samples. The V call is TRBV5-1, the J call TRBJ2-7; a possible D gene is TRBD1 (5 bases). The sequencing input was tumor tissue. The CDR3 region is CASSNGRGAFYEQYF. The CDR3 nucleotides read TGCGCCAGCAGCAACGGACGTGGGGCCTTCTACGAGCAGTACTTC.